Following are 29 T cell receptor beta chains from one sample sequenced in a study of shared clonotypes between healthy human individuals (dated by TCRdb to about 2020). The library came from the immunoSEQ multiplex PCR assay. Drawn from immuneACCESS, this table holds only the in-frame rearrangements with V and J called that TCRdb kept. Clones are partly lost; checked studies trace under half to an unresolved V gene and leave the rest unexplained. The sample contains approximately 980,000 clones, roughly 72% of them found a single time. The top ten hold approximately 1.5% of the sample. The source material was memory CD4+ T cells sorted from blood. The sample's cell subset or site label, in plain terms: CD45RA-negative fraction. The receptors were gathered from a man aged 18 to 30 in good health.

This chain joins TRBV6-5 and TRBJ2-7, with 13 bases aligning to TRBD2. Germline lookup yields CDR1 MNHEY and CDR2 SVGAGI. The junction had 9 bases not matched to a gene; V was cut back by 6 bases and J by 7 bases. This CDR3 has 15 residues. CDR3 in DNA: TGTGCCAGCAGGCCACCGGGACTAGCGGGAATGGAGCAGTACTTC. Its translation is CASRPPGLAGMEQYF.

The rearrangement links TRBV28 to TRBJ2-3, with a weak D call TRBD2 (5 bases). The CDR3 is 14 amino acids. Between the trimmed V and J ends, which lost 5 bases and 5 bases, there was a span of 14 bases. Germline lookup yields CDR1 MDHEN and CDR2 SYDVKM. The CDR3 bases are TGTGCCAGCAGTAAAAGCGGACGCGGAGATACGCAGTATTTT. It is translated as CASSKSGRGDTQYF.

A few counts support this clone. The V gene is TRBV5-6, the J gene TRBJ1-2, with D possibly TRBD1 on 6 matching bases. V gave up 2 bases and J gave up 6 bases, with 11 bases separating them. The CDR3 is 13 residues long. CDR1 is SGHDT and CDR2 is YYEEEE in the germline V gene. CDR3 DNA sequence: TGTGCCAGCAGCTTATCAGGGGTGAATGGCTACACCTTC. Translated, it gives CASSLSGVNGYTF.

This chain joins TRBV5-1 and TRBJ1-6, with 9 bases identical to TRBD1. Germline values: CDR1 SGHRS, CDR2 YFSETQ. This CDR3 contains 15 residues. V was clipped by 4 bases and J by 9 bases; unmatched bases: 8. The CDR3 here is CASSVDRGSTSPLHF. The CDR3, as DNA: TGCGCCAGCAGCGTGGACAGGGGAAGTACTTCACCCCTCCACTTT.

This clone was observed once. This chain links TRBV30 with TRBJ1-6, with 9 bases fitting TRBD1. V shed 5 bases, J shed 7 bases, and the junction held 3 bases outside the gene matches. The CDR3 is 13 residues long. The germline gives CDR1 GTSNPN, CDR2 SVGIG (reference sequence). The CDR3 nucleotides read TGTGCCTGGTCGGGACAGGGAAATTCACCCCTCCACTTT. Its translation: CAWSGQGNSPLHF.

The V gene is TRBV27, the J gene TRBJ1-1; D call uncertain. Germline CDR1 reads MNHEY; CDR2 reads SMNVEV (reference sequence). V shed 8 bases and J shed 1 base, with 14 bases lying between them. There are 14 residues in the CDR3. The DNA of the CDR3 is TGTGCCAGCCGCGGCTCAGGCCGGAACACTGAAGCTTTCTTT. As protein: CASRGSGRNTEAFF.

V and J are TRBV4-2 and TRBJ2-3; 13 bases map to TRBD2. V was clipped by 4 bases and J by 5 bases; unmatched bases: 9. CDR3 length: 17 residues. Germline V lookup: CDR1 LGHNA, CDR2 YNFKEQ. The CDR3 sequence is CASSPSRTSGGLDTQYF. In nucleotides, the CDR3 is TGTGCCAGCAGCCCCTCCCGGACTAGCGGGGGCCTAGATACGCAGTATTTT.

The CDR3 nucleotides are TGTGCCAGTAGTATCCCGGGACAGGGGGTGTTTGAGCAGTTCTTC. This encodes CASSIPGQGVFEQFF. The J gene is TRBJ2-1, the V gene TRBV19; 11 bases align to TRBD1. The CDR3 length is 15 residues. Germline V lookup: CDR1 LNHDA, CDR2 SQIVND (reference sequence). The V segment lost 3 bases and the J segment 9 bases; nucleotides outside the gene matches: 7.

For the CDR3, the DNA is TGTGCCAGCAGGCCGTCAGGGGGGCGGCAGCCCCAGCATTTT. Amino acid sequence: CASRPSGGRQPQHF. This chain connects TRBV6-1 to TRBJ1-5; 7 nucleotides agree with TRBD1. The germline V gene has CDR1 MNHNS and CDR2 SASEGT. V gave up 6 bases and J gave up 7 bases; unmatched junction bases: 9. CDR3 length: 14 amino acids.

V is TRBV19 and J is TRBJ2-1; TRBD2 matches at 13 bases. CDR3 size: 18 residues. Germline CDR1 is LNHDA and CDR2 is SQIVND (reference sequence). The V gene end was trimmed by 4 bases and the J gene end by 5 bases; junction bases not matched to a gene: 11. CDR3 bases: TGTGCCAGTAGTAGTCGAGGACTAGCGGGAGAAGGGGACAATGAGCAGTTCTTC. Translation gives CASSSRGLAGEGDNEQFF.

V is TRBV6-5 and J is TRBJ2-4, with TRBD1 matching over 8 bases. The germline gives CDR1 MNHEY, CDR2 SVGAGI. The CDR3 has 15 residues. The trim removed 4 bases at V and 0 bases at J, leaving 2 bases unmatched. Here the CDR3 reads CASSLQGVAKNIQYF. CDR3 sequence (DNA): TGTGCCAGCAGTTTACAGGGGGTAGCCAAAAACATTCAGTACTTC.

Notes on this clone: A far larger clone lies a single base away; this is likely a read error. The chain is built from TRBV2 and TRBJ1-5, with D unresolved. CDR1 and CDR2 from the germline V gene are SNHLY and FYNNEI. This CDR3 has 12 amino acids. Trimming stripped 6 bases from V and 0 bases from J, with 3 bases between. The CDR3 region has the DNA TGTGCCAGCAGCCGTAGCAATCAGCCCCAGCATTTT. It is translated as CASSRSNQPQHF. Full variable domain (rest looked up from reference TRBV2 and TRBJ1-5): EPEVTQTPSHQVTQMGQEVILRCVPISNHLYFYWYRQILGQKVEFLVSFYNNEISEKSEIFDDQFSVERPDGSNFTLKIRSTKLEDSAMYFCASSRSNQPQHFGDGTRLSIL.

The chain couples TRBV5-4 to TRBJ1-5; D not certain. CDR1 and CDR2 from the germline V gene are SGHNT and YYREEE (reference sequence). The CDR3 loop spans 14 amino acids. With 1 base removed from V and 3 bases from J, the gap between germline ends came to 8 bases. The CDR3 DNA reads as TGTGCCAGCAGCTTGATGGGGTCCAATCAGCCCCAGCATTTT. This encodes CASSLMGSNQPQHF.

The J gene is TRBJ2-3, the V gene TRBV7-3; TRBD2 agrees at 12 bases. Germline lookup yields CDR1 SGHTA and CDR2 FQGTGA. CDR3 size: 16 residues. V lost 5 bases and J lost 2; bases outside the gene matches: 5. In DNA form, the CDR3 reads TGTGCCAGCAGCCCCCTAGCGGGGGGGACCACAGATACGCAGTATTTT. Protein product: CASSPLAGGTTDTQYF.

The chain employs TRBV11-2 and TRBJ2-7, with D possibly TRBD1 on 7 matching bases. This CDR3 contains 15 residues. Trimming stripped 6 bases from V and 3 bases from J, with 18 bases between. Germline CDR1 reads SGHAT; CDR2 reads FQNNGV. The CDR3 loop reads CASRVAGGLHYEQYF. As DNA, the CDR3 is TGTGCCAGCAGAGTCGCAGGGGGACTCCACTACGAGCAGTACTTC.

This chain uses TRBV30 with TRBJ1-2; 12 bases fit TRBD1. This CDR3 contains 13 residues. Germline CDR1 GTSNPN, CDR2 SVGIG (reference sequence). V dropped 3 bases and J dropped 7; count of bases not matched to a gene: 3. The CDR3 protein is CAWRGQGAVGYTF. The CDR3 DNA is TGTGCCTGGAGGGGACAGGGGGCTGTTGGCTACACCTTC.

The CDR3 spells CASGLVTASGLTGELFF. CDR3 DNA: TGTGCTAGTGGTTTGGTGACGGCTAGCGGGCTCACCGGGGAGCTGTTTTTT. The gene calls are TRBV12-5 and TRBJ2-2; 8 nucleotides align to TRBD2. Germline V lookup: CDR1 LGHNT, CDR2 FRNRAP. V dropped 0 bases and J dropped 4; count of bases not matched to a gene: 7. There are 17 residues in the CDR3.

The chain combines TRBV30 with TRBJ2-2, with 9 bases aligning to TRBD1. The ends lost 5 bases at V and 4 bases at J; junction bases unmatched: 5. The CDR3 spans 14 residues. In germline, CDR1 is GTSNPN, CDR2 SVGIG (reference sequence). This CDR3 is CAWAADRGTGELFF. The CDR3 bases are TGTGCCTGGGCCGCGGACAGGGGCACCGGGGAGCTGTTTTTT.

This chain joins TRBV2 and TRBJ2-1; tentatively, D is TRBD2 (7 bases). Per the germline V gene, CDR1 is SNHLY and CDR2 is FYNNEI. CDR3 length: 15 residues. The V end lost 0 bases, the J end lost 9 bases, and 15 bases lay between the germline ends. CDR3 sequence: CASSEAVAGAGEQFF. DNA for the CDR3: TGTGCCAGCAGTGAAGCGGTTGCGGGGGCGGGTGAGCAGTTCTTC.

The gene calls are TRBV10-2 and TRBJ1-2, with D maybe TRBD1 (5 bases). This CDR3 spans 13 amino acids. The V gene lost 0 bases and the J gene lost 12 bases, with 14 bases spanning the gap. CDR1 and CDR2 from the germline V gene are WSHSY and SAAADI. The CDR3 is CASSESSGRGDTF. For the CDR3, the DNA is TGCGCCAGCAGTGAGTCTTCAGGGCGAGGGGACACCTTC.

The genes are TRBV6-4 and TRBJ2-1; TRBD2 aligns across 13 bases. J was trimmed by 3 bases and V by 5 bases; bases with no gene match: 4. The germline V gene has CDR1 MRHNA and CDR2 SNTAGT. CDR3 length: 16 residues. The CDR3 sequence is CASSRLAGGIYNEQFF. CDR3 nucleotide sequence: TGTGCCAGCAGTAGACTAGCGGGAGGTATCTACAATGAGCAGTTCTTC.

The chain employs TRBV10-3 and TRBJ2-3, with D perhaps assigned TRBD1 or TRBD2 (5 bases each). V was cut by 10 bases and J by 0 bases, with 14 bases left in between. This CDR3 region has 14 residues. Germline V gene sequence: CDR1 ENHRY, CDR2 SYGVKD. The chain's CDR3 is CATTGLTSTDTQYF. For the CDR3, the DNA is TGTGCCACGACGGGGCTCACTAGCACAGATACGCAGTATTTT.

The rearrangement links TRBV7-9 to TRBJ1-4, with TRBD1 matching over 9 bases. The CDR3 runs 15 residues. CDR1 and CDR2 from the germline V gene are SEHNR and FQNEAQ (reference sequence). Trimming at V came to 5 bases and at J to 3 bases, leaving 4 bases not matched to a gene. CDR3 protein: CASSTRTGANEKLFF. In DNA form, the CDR3 reads TGTGCCAGCAGCACAAGGACAGGGGCTAATGAAAAACTGTTTTTT. The variable domain in full, with the rest retrieved from reference TRBV7-9 and TRBJ1-4, is DTGVSQNPRHKITKRGQNVTFRCDPISEHNRLYWYRQTLGQGPEFLTYFQNEAQLEKSRLLSDRFSAERPKGSFSTLEIQRTEQGDSAMYLCASSTRTGANEKLFFGSGTQLSVL.

The chain joins TRBV5-4 to TRBJ2-7; 7 bases are a match to TRBD1. The CDR3 totals 14 residues. Germline V CDR1 and CDR2: SGHNT, YYREEE (reference sequence). The V segment lost 1 base and the J segment 6 bases; nucleotides outside the gene matches: 7. CDR3 in DNA: TGTGCCAGCAGCTTGAACCAGGGGGAAAGCGAGCAGTACTTC. Protein product: CASSLNQGESEQYF.

To note about this clone: A junction boundary mismatches the germline segment, possibly from a read error. V and J are TRBV7-7 and TRBJ2-3; the D gene is possibly TRBD2 (6 bases). The CDR3 totals 16 residues. Germline CDR1 reads SSHAT; CDR2 reads FNYEAQ (reference sequence). The CDR3 sequence is CASSLGTGGSGDTQYF. CDR3 DNA: TGTGCTAGCAGCTTAGGGACCGGGGGAAGCGGAGATACGCAGTATTTT.

The chain recombines TRBV6-1 with TRBJ2-2, with 9 positions matching TRBD1. There are 15 residues in the CDR3. Germline V gene sequence: CDR1 MNHNS, CDR2 SASEGT. V lost 2 bases to trimming and J lost 4 bases; unmatched junction nucleotides: 2. The CDR3 DNA is TGTGCCAGCAGTGAACGGGGACAGGGCACCGGGGAGCTGTTTTTT. This sequence encodes CASSERGQGTGELFF.

CDR3 amino acids: CASSLAGGPGTGELFF. Here the CDR3 DNA reads TGTGCCAGCAGTTTAGCGGGAGGCCCGGGCACCGGGGAGCTGTTTTTT. V is TRBV27 and J is TRBJ2-2, with TRBD2 matching 8 bases. The CDR3 has 16 amino acids. CDR1 is MNHEY, CDR2 SMNVEV, per germline (reference sequence). Unmatched junction bases numbered 6, after V lost 2 bases and J lost 4 bases.

The genes are TRBV10-3 and TRBJ2-5; D gene unclear. This CDR3 comprises 14 residues. Trimming shortened V by 3 bases and J by 3 bases, and 11 bases separated the two germline ends. Germline V gene sequence: CDR1 ENHRY, CDR2 SYGVKD. CDR3 coding DNA: TGTGCCATCAGTGACGGCGTCAGTGAAGAGACCCAGTACTTC. Protein: CAISDGVSEETQYF.

The chain uses TRBV7-2 and TRBJ2-7, with D perhaps matching TRBD1 (5 bases). This CDR3 has 15 residues. The germline V gene has CDR1 SGHTA and CDR2 FQGNSA. V lost 5 bases and J lost 0, with 14 bases in between. The CDR3 coding sequence is TGTGCCAGCAGCCCCTGGACAAGGGACTCCTACGAGCAGTACTTC. Its translation: CASSPWTRDSYEQYF.